The present TCR beta chain was sequenced within a study of blood T cell repertoires in COVID-19. Measured with immunoSEQ multiplex PCR; TCRdb has only the in-frame clones, and not every one. The table has fewer than 400,000 clones, about 87% seen once; the top ten hold about 2.9%. With 0 bases removed from V and 5 bases from J, the gap between germline ends came to 10 bases. CDR1 and CDR2 (germline): LGHDT, YNNKEL (reference sequence). The CDR3 has 14 residues. Sequences were obtained from peripheral blood. The rearrangement uses TRBV3-1 (or the pseudogene TRBV3-2) and TRBJ1-2, with D maybe TRBD1 (5 bases). The sequence came from a human donor in a cohort sampled during active COVID-19. The CDR3 sequence is CASSQDWAGYGYTF. As DNA, the CDR3 is TGTGCCAGCAGCCAAGATTGGGCAGGGTATGGCTACACCTTC.